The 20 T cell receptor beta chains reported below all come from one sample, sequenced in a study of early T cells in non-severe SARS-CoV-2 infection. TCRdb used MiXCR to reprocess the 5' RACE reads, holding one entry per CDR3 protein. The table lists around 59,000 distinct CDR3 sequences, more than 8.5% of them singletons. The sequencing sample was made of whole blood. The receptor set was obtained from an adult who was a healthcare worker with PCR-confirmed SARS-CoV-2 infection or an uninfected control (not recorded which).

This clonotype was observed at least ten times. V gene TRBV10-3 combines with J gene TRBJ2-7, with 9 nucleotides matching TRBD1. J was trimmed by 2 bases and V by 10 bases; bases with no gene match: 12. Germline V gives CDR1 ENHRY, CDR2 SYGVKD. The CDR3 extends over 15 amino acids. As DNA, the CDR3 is TGTGCCACCTCGCCCCGGGACAGGGCGACCTACGAGCAGTACTTC. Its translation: CATSPRDRATYEQYF.

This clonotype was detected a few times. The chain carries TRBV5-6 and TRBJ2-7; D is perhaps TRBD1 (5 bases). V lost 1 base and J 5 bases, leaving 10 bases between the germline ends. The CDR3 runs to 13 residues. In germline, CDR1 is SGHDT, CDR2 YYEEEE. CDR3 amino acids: CASSLWSGHEQYF. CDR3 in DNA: TGTGCCAGCAGCTTGTGGTCAGGGCACGAGCAGTACTTC.

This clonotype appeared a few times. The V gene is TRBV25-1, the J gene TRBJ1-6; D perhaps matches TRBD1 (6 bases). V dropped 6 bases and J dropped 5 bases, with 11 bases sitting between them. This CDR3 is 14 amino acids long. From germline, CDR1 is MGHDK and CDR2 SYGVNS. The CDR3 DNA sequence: TGTGCCAGCAGAGGACAGACGAATAATTCACCCCTCCACTTT. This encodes CASRGQTNNSPLHF.

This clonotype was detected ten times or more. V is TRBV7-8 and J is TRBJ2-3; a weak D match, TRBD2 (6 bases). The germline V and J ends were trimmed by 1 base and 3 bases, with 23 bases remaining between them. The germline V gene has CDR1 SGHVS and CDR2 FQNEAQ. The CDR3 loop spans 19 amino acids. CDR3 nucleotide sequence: TGTGCCAGCAGCTTAGTGAGCTTAGGAGGGCTAGCGAAAACAGATACGCAGTATTTT. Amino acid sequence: CASSLVSLGGLAKTDTQYF.

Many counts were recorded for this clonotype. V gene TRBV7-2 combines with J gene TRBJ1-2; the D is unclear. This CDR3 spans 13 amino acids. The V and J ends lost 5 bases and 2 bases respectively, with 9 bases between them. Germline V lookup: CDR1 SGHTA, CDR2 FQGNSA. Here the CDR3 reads CASSPPRNYGYTF. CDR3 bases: TGTGCCAGCAGCCCCCCGAGAAACTATGGCTACACCTTC. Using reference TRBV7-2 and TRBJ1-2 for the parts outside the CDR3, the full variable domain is GAGVSQSPSNKVTEKGKDVELRCDPISGHTALYWYRQSLGQGLEFLIYFQGNSAPDKSGLPSDRFSAERTGGSVSTLTIQRTQQEDSAVYLCASSPPRNYGYTFGSGTRLTVV.

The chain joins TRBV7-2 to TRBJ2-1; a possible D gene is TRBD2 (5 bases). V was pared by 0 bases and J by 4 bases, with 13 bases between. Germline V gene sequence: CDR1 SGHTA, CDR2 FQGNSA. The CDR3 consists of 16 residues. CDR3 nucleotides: TGTGCCAGCAGCTTAGCGACGAGGGCCTTATACAATGAGCAGTTCTTC. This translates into CASSLATRALYNEQFF.

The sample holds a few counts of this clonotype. The CDR3 region has the DNA TGTGCCAGCAGTCCGCGGGACAGGGAATACGACTATGGCTACACCTTC. Translating gives CASSPRDREYDYGYTF. V and J are TRBV28 and TRBJ1-2; 9 nucleotides match TRBD1. The J segment lost 3 bases and the V segment lost 5 bases, leaving 10 bases of the junction unmatched. CDR3 length: 16 residues. Germline CDR1 MDHEN, CDR2 SYDVKM.

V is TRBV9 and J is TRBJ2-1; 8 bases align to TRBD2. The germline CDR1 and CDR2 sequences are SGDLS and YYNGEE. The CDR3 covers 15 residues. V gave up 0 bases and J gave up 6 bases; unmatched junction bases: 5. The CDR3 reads CASSVDAGGLNEQFF. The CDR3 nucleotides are TGTGCCAGCAGCGTAGATGCGGGAGGCCTCAATGAGCAGTTCTTC. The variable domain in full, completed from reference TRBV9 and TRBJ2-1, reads DSGVTQTPKHLITATGQRVTLRCSPRSGDLSVYWYQQSLDQGLQFLIQYYNGEERAKGNILERFSAQQFPDLHSELNLSSLELGDSALYFCASSVDAGGLNEQFFGPGTRLTVL.

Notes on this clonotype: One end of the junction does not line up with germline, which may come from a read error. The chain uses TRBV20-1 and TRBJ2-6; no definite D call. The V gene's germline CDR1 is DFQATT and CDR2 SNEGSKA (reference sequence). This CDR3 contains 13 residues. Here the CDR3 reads CNARESGANVLTF. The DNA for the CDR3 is TGCAATGCTAGAGAAAGTGGGGCCAACGTCCTGACTTTC.

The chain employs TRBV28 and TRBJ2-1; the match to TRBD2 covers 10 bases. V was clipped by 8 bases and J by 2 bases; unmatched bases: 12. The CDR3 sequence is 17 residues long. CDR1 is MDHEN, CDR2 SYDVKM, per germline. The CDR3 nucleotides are TGTGCCAGCCGCCAAGCGGGAGGGCCGGTGGCCTACAATGAGCAGTTCTTC. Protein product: CASRQAGGPVAYNEQFF.

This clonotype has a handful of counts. In DNA form, the CDR3 reads TGTGCCAGCTCAACCGGACAGGGCAACACCATATATTTT. The encoded protein is CASSTGQGNTIYF. The gene calls are TRBV18 and TRBJ1-3; 8 bases agree with TRBD1. Trimming removed 5 bases from V and 7 bases from J; junction bases left unmatched: 4. CDR1 and CDR2 (germline): KGHSH, LQKENI. There are 13 residues in the CDR3.

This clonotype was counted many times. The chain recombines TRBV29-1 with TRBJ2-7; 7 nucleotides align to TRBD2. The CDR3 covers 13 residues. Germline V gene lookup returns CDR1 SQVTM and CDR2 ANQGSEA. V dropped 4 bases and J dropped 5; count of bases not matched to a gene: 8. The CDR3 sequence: CSVARSGINEQYF. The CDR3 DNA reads TGCAGCGTTGCTCGGAGCGGGATCAACGAGCAGTACTTC.

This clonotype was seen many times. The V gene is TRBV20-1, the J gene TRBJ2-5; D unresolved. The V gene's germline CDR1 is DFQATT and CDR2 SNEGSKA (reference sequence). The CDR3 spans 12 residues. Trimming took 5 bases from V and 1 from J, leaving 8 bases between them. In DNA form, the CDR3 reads TGCAGTGCTGCCCCGGTCCAAGAGACCCAGTACTTC. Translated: CSAAPVQETQYF.

The CDR3 coding sequence is TGTGCCAGCAGCTCTGAGATGGACGGGGAGCTGTTTTTT. Protein product: CASSSEMDGELFF. V is TRBV7-2 and J is TRBJ2-2; D is ambiguous. Germline CDR1 reads SGHTA; CDR2 reads FQGNSA. The germline V and J ends were trimmed by 4 bases and 7 bases, with 10 bases remaining between them. The length of the CDR3 is 13 residues.

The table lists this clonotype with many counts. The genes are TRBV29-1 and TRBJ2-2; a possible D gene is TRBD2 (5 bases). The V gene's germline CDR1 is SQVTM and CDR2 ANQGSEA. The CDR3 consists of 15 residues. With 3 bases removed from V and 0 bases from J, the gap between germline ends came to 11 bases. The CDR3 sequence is CSVDLTEANTGELFF. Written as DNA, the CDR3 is TGCAGCGTTGATCTCACGGAGGCGAACACCGGGGAGCTGTTTTTT.

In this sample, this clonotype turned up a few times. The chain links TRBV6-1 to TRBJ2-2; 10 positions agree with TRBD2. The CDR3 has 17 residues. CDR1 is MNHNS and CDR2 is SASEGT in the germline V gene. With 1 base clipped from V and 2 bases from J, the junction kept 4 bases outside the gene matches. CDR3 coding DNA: TGTGCCAGCAGTGAAGGGCGACTAGCGGGTAACACCGGGGAGCTGTTTTTT. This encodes CASSEGRLAGNTGELFF.

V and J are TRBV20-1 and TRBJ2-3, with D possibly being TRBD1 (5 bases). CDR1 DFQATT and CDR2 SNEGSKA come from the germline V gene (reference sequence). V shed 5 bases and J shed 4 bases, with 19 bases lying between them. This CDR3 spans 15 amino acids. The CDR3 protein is CSAPTRAPKADTQYF. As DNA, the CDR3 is TGCAGTGCTCCGACCAGGGCCCCCAAAGCAGATACGCAGTATTTT.

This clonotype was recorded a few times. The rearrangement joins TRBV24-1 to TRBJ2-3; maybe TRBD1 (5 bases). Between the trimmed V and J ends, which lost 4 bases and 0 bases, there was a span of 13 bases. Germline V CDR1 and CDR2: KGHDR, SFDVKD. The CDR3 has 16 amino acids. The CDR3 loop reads CATSDQQATSTDTQYF. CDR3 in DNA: TGTGCCACCAGTGACCAACAGGCGACTAGCACAGATACGCAGTATTTT.

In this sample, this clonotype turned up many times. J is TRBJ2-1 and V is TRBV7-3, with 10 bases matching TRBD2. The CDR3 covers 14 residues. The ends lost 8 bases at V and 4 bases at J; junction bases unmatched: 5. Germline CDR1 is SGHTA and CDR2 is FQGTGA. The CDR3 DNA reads TGTGCCAGCCCGGCTAGCGGGGGATACAATGAGCAGTTCTTC. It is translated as CASPASGGYNEQFF.

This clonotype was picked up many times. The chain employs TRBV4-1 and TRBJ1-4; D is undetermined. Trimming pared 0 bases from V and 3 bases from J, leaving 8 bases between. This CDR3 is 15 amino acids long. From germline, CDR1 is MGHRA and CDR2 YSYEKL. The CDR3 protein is CASSQEGPANEKLFF. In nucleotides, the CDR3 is TGCGCCAGCAGCCAAGAAGGGCCCGCTAATGAAAAACTGTTTTTT.